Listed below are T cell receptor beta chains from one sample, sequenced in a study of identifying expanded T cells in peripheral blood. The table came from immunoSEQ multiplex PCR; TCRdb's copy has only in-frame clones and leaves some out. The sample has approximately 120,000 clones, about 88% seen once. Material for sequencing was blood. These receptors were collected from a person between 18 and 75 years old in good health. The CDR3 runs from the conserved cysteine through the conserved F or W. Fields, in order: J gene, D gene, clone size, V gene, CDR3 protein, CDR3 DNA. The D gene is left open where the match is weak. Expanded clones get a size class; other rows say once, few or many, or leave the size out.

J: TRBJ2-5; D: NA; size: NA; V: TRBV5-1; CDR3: CASSLGARRQETQYF; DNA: TGCGCCAGCAGCTTGGGGGCGCGTCGACAAGAGACCCAGTACTTC
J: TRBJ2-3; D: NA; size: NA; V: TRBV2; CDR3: CASSELDTQYF; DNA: TGTGCCAGCAGTGAATTAGATACGCAGTATTTT
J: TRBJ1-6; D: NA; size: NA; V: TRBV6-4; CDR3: CASRAGLNSPLHF; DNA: TGTGCCAGCAGGGCCGGACTAAATTCACCCCTCCACTTT
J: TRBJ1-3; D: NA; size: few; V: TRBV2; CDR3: CASSGTGWGGNTIYF; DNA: TGTGCCAGCAGTGGTACAGGCTGGGGAGGAAACACCATATATTTT
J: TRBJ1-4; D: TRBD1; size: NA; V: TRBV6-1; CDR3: CASSAQQGARSNEKLFF; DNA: TGTGCCAGCAGTGCACAACAGGGGGCGCGTTCTAATGAAAAACTGTTTTTT
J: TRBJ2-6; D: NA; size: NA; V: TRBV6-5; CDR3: CASSYDGGSGANVLTF; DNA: TGTGCCAGCAGCTACGACGGAGGCTCTGGGGCCAACGTCCTGACTTTC
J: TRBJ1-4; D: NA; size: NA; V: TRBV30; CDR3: CAWSLPGTRNEKLFF; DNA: TGTGCCTGGAGCCTCCCAGGGACCCGTAATGAAAAACTGTTTTTT
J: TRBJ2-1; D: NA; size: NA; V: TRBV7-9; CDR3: CASSLVGYNEQFF; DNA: TGTGCCAGCAGCCTTGTGGGCTACAATGAGCAGTTCTTC
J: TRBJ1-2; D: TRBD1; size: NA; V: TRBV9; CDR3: CASRTGGPYGYTF; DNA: TGTGCCAGCCGGACAGGGGGCCCCTATGGCTACACCTTC
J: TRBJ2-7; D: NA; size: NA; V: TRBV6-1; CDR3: CASSPPTGTPYEQYF; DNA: TGTGCCAGCAGCCCACCAACCGGGACACCCTACGAGCAGTACTTC
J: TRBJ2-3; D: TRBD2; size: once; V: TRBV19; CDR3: CASSIGTETSGRVVVDTQYF; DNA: TGTGCCAGTAGTATAGGGACGGAGACTAGCGGGAGGGTTGTCGTAGATACGCAGTATTTT
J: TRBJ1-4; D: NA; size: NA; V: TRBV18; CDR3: CASSRSGGLGEKLFF; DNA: TGTGCCAGCTCACGCTCGGGGGGGCTAGGAGAAAAACTGTTTTTT
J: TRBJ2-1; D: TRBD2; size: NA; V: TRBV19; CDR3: CASTPGLAGGSSYNEQFF; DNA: TGTGCCAGTACACCGGGACTAGCGGGTGGTAGCTCCTACAATGAGCAGTTCTTC
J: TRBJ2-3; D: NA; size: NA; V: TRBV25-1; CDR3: CASSGYLSTDTQYF; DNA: TGTGCCAGCAGTGGATATTTAAGCACAGATACGCAGTATTTT
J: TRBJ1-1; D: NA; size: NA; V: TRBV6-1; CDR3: CATTEVGATEAFF; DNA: TGTGCCACCACCGAGGTTGGGGCCACTGAAGCTTTCTTT
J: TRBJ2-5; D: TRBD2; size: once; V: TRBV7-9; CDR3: CASRTSGRAGETQYF; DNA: TGTGCCAGCCGGACTAGCGGGAGGGCCGGAGAGACCCAGTACTTC
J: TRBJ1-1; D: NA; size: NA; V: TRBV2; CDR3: CASSESRLNTEAFF; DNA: TGTGCCAGCAGTGAATCCCGTTTGAACACTGAAGCTTTCTTT
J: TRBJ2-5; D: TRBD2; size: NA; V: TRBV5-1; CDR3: CASSPFAGTSRQETQYF; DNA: TGCGCCAGCAGCCCTTTTGCCGGGACTAGCCGCCAAGAGACCCAGTACTTC
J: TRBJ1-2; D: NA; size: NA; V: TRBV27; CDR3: CASRQANYGYTF; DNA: TGTGCCAGCCGGCAAGCTAACTATGGCTACACCTTC
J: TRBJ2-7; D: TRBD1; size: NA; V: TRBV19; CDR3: CASSEGQGNEQYF; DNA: TGTGCCAGTAGTGAGGGACAGGGGAACGAGCAGTACTTC
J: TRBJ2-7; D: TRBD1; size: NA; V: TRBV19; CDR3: CASSPGTGLYEQYF; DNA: TGTGCCAGTAGTCCTGGGACAGGGTTGTACGAGCAGTACTTC
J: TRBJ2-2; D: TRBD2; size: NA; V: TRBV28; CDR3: CASSRTRRTGELFF; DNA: TGTGCCAGCAGTCGGACTAGACGCACCGGGGAGCTGTTTTTT
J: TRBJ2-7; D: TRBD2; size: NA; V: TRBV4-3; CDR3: CASSQVAGGNPYEQYF; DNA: TGCGCCAGCAGCCAAGTGGCGGGGGGGAATCCCTACGAGCAGTACTTC
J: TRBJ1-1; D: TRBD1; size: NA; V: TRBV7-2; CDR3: CASSSGTGGIVDTEAFF; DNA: TGTGCCAGCAGTTCCGGGACAGGGGGCATCGTCGACACTGAAGCTTTCTTT
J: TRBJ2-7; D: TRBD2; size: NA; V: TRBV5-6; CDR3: CASSSLAGHYEQYF; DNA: TGTGCCAGCAGCTCCTTAGCGGGACACTACGAGCAGTACTTC
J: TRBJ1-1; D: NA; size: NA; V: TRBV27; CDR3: CASSSTRQARDTEAFF; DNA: TGTGCCAGCAGTTCGACTCGACAGGCACGGGACACTGAAGCTTTCTTT